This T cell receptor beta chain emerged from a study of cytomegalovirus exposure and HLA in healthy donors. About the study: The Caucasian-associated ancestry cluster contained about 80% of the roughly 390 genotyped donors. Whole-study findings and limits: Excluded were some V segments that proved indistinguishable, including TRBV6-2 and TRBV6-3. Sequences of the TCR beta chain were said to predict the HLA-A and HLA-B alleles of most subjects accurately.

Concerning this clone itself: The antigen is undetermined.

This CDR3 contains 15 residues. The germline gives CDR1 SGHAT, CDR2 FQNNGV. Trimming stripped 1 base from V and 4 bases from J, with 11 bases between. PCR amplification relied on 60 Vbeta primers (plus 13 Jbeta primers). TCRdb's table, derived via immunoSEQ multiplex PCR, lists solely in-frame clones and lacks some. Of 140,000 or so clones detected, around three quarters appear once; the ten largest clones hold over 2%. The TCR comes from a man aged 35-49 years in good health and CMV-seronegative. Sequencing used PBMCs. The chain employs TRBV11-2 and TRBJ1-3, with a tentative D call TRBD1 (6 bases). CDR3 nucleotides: TGTGCCAGCAGCTTAGGATTGGGGGCGGGAAACACCATATATTTT. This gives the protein CASSLGLGAGNTIYF.